These 7 T cell receptor beta chains were sequenced from one sample in a study of blood T cell repertoires in COVID-19. Assay: immunoSEQ multiplex PCR; the TCRdb copy retains only in-frame clones and omits some. Of 250,000 to 300,000 clones listed, approximately 91% are singletons. The material sequenced was PBMCs or T cells enriched from blood (not recorded which). Source of these receptors: a woman between 35 and 50 years old with acute COVID-19.

The chain has TRBV30 and TRBJ1-4; tentative D call: TRBD1 (6 bases). Germline V gene data show CDR1 as GTSNPN and CDR2 as SVGIG (reference sequence). V was shortened by 3 bases and J by 2 bases, with 13 bases between the two germline ends. The length of the CDR3 is 15 residues. CDR3 protein: CAWSPGVRTNEKLFF. DNA for the CDR3: TGTGCCTGGAGCCCAGGGGTGAGGACTAATGAAAAACTGTTTTTT.

The rearrangement uses TRBV7-8 and TRBJ2-7, with a weak D call TRBD2 (6 bases). The V end lost 5 bases, the J end lost 0 bases, and 11 bases lay between the germline ends. Germline-derived CDR1 and CDR2 are SGHVS and FQNEAQ. CDR3 length: 14 residues. CDR3 amino acids: CASSKRDFSYEQYF. CDR3 DNA: TGTGCCAGCAGCAAGAGGGACTTCTCCTACGAGCAGTACTTC.

The chain employs TRBV19 and TRBJ1-1; tentative D call: TRBD1 (5 bases). The CDR3 is 13 amino acids. Per germline, CDR1 LNHDA and CDR2 SQIVND (reference sequence). The germline V and J ends were trimmed by 4 bases and 11 bases, with 17 bases remaining between them. In DNA form, the CDR3 reads TGTGCCAGTAGTAGTCCCCAGGGTCTAAGGGCTTTCTTT. Protein product: CASSSPQGLRAFF. The whole variable domain, filled in from reference TRBV19 and TRBJ1-1, reads DGGITQSPKYLFRKEGQNVTLSCEQNLNHDAMYWYRQDPGQGLRLIYYSQIVNDFQKGDIAEGYSVSREKKESFPLTVTSAQKNPTAFYLCASSSPQGLRAFFGQGTRLTVV.

This clone has a handful of counts. The chain has TRBV3-1 (or the pseudogene TRBV3-2) and TRBJ2-2; D is unresolved. CDR3 length: 12 residues. Germline V lookup: CDR1 LGHDT, CDR2 YNNKEL (reference sequence). V lost 8 bases to trimming and J lost 5 bases, with 9 bases between them. CDR3 sequence (DNA): TGTGCCAGCGCCGGTAAGACCGGGGAGCTGTTTTTT. It is translated as CASAGKTGELFF.

On this clone itself: At one end the junction does not follow the germline gene, possibly because of a read error. The rearrangement links TRBV28 to TRBJ2-7, with D perhaps TRBD2 (5 bases). Germline V gene lookup returns CDR1 MDHEN and CDR2 SYDVKM. CDR3 length equals 12 residues. DNA of the CDR3: TGTGCCAGCAGTCCCCCAGGACTCGCAAAGTTCTTC. Its translation: CASSPPGLAKFF.

The chain combines TRBV6-1 with TRBJ2-7; D might be TRBD2 (6 bases). This CDR3 comprises 16 residues. Per germline, CDR1 MNHNS and CDR2 SASEGT. V shed 3 bases and J shed 9 bases, with 24 bases lying between them. Here the CDR3 reads CASSELFEAGPRRQYF. The DNA of the CDR3 is TGTGCCAGCAGTGAGCTCTTCGAGGCGGGGCCAAGGAGGCAGTACTTC.

The gene calls are TRBV5-1 and TRBJ1-6, with unresolved D. This CDR3 is 14 amino acids long. V was pared by 7 bases and J by 0 bases, with 8 bases between. Germline lookup yields CDR1 SGHRS and CDR2 YFSETQ. The CDR3 bases are TGCGCCAGCTCGTATAGCTCCTATAATTCACCCCTCCACTTT. Protein sequence: CASSYSSYNSPLHF.